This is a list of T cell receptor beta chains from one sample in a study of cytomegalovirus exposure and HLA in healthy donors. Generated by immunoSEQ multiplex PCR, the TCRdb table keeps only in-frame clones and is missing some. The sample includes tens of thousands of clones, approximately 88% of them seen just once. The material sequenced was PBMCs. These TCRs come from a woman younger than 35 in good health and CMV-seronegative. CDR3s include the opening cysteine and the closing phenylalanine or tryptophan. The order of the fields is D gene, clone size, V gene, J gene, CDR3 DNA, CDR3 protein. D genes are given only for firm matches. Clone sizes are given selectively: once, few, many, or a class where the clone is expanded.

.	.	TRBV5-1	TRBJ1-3	TGCGCCAGCAGCCCTGACAGTCTCTCTGGAAACACCATATATTTT	CASSPDSLSGNTIYF
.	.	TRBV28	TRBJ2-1	TGTGCCAGCAGTTTACAGGGCTCCTACAATGAGCAGTTCTTC	CASSLQGSYNEQFF
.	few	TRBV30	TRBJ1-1	TGTGCCTGGACCCTTTTGAAAGGGGTCGGTACGGCTTTCTTT	CAWTLLKGVGTAFF
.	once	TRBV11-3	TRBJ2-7	TGTGCCAGCAGCCTGACCCTTGGAGGCGAGCAGTACTTC	CASSLTLGGEQYF
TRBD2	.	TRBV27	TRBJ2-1	TGTGCCAGCAGTGAAAGCGGGAGCGGGTACAATGAGCAGTTCTTC	CASSESGSGYNEQFF
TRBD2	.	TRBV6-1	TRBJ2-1	TGTGCCAGCAGGCACGACTTTGGGGGGGGGAATGAGCAGTTCTTC	CASRHDFGGGNEQFF
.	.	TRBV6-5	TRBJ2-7	TGTGCCAGCAGTTACTCGTGGCAGTCCCTTGGGTACTTC	CASSYSWQSLGYF
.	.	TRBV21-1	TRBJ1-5	TGTGCCAGCACCACGACAGGGTCCGGGCAGCCCCAGCATTTT	CASTTTGSGQPQHF
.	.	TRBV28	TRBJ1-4	TGTGCCAGCAGCTCAGCGGGGGTTAATGAAAAACTGTTTTTT	CASSSAGVNEKLFF
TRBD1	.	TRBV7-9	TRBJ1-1	TGTGCCAGCAGCTTAGGTCAGGGGGTGAGCACTGAAGCTTTCTTT	CASSLGQGVSTEAFF
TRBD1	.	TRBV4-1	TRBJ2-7	TGCGCCAGCAGCCAAGATGACAGGGGCTCCTACGAGCAGTACTTC	CASSQDDRGSYEQYF